Listed below are T cell receptor beta chains from one sample, sequenced in a study of cytomegalovirus exposure and HLA in healthy donors. Sequencing was performed with immunoSEQ multiplex PCR; in TCRdb, only in-frame clones are kept and a portion is missing. This table holds 190,000 or so clones, 84% found once. Input material: PBMCs. The receptors here all came from a young woman in good health and CMV-seropositive. Each CDR3 is given with its conserved first and last residue. The D gene is left open where the match is weak. Rows give clone size only sometimes, using once, few, many, or a class for an expanded clone.

clone_size	v_call	j_call	d_call	cdr3_nt	cdr3_aa
once	TRBV19	TRBJ2-3	.	TGTGCCAGTAGTATCGTGGCCACGAGGGATACGCAGTATTTT	CASSIVATRDTQYF
once	TRBV6-6	TRBJ2-1	.	TGTGCCAGCAGCCGGGGTTTGGGACTTTCCTACAATGAGCAGTTCTTC	CASSRGLGLSYNEQFF
.	TRBV11-2	TRBJ1-6	.	TGTGCCAGCAGCTTAGTAGGAGGAGGGTCCTATAATTCACCCCTCCACTTT	CASSLVGGGSYNSPLHF
once	TRBV4-2	TRBJ2-3	.	TGTGCCAGCAGCTCCCGGGTCGAGGGCACAGATACGCAGTATTTT	CASSSRVEGTDTQYF
.	TRBV28	TRBJ1-2	.	TGTGCCAGCAGTCCGACGGCCCCAGGTTCTGGCTACACCTTC	CASSPTAPGSGYTF
.	TRBV14	TRBJ2-1	TRBD2	TGTGCCAGCAGCCGAGGACTAGCGGGGAACAATGAGCAGTTCTTC	CASSRGLAGNNEQFF
.	TRBV5-1	TRBJ1-4	.	TGCGCCAGCAGCTTGGGTACAACTAATGAAAAACTGTTTTTT	CASSLGTTNEKLFF
.	TRBV11-2	TRBJ1-4	TRBD1	TGTGCCAGCAGCTTAGATTGGGGACAGCCAACTAATGAAAAACTGTTTTTT	CASSLDWGQPTNEKLFF
.	TRBV10-3	TRBJ2-3	TRBD1	TGTGCCATCAGTGAGTCGAGACAGGGAACAGATACGCAGTATTTT	CAISESRQGTDTQYF
.	TRBV15	TRBJ1-2	TRBD1	TGTGCCACCAGCGGACAGGGATCTCACTATGGCTACACCTTC	CATSGQGSHYGYTF
once	TRBV6-1	TRBJ1-2	.	TGTGCCAGCAGTCCCCAAGGTGAGACAGTGGCTGGCTACACCTTC	CASSPQGETVAGYTF
once	TRBV27	TRBJ1-1	.	TGTGCCAGCAGTTCACAGGGAGGGGGTGAAGCTTTCTTT	CASSSQGGGEAFF
.	TRBV2	TRBJ2-2	.	TGTGCCAGCACCGGCGGGGGCGCTGGCGGGGAGCTGTTTTTT	CASTGGGAGGELFF
few	TRBV5-6	TRBJ1-6	.	TGTGCCAGCAGCTTTTCCGGTTCACCCCTCCACTTT	CASSFSGSPLHF
.	TRBV6-1	TRBJ2-7	.	TGTGCCAGCAGTGATAACAGGAGTCCTACCTACGAGCAGTACTTC	CASSDNRSPTYEQYF
.	TRBV4-2	TRBJ2-7	TRBD1	TGTGCCAGCAGCCAACGGACAGGGAACGAGCAGTACTTC	CASSQRTGNEQYF
.	TRBV5-8	TRBJ2-7	.	TGTGCCAGCAGCTTGGCGCGGACAAGGACCTACGAGCAGTACTTC	CASSLARTRTYEQYF
.	TRBV5-1	TRBJ2-4	TRBD1	TGCGCCAGCAGCATTGACAGGGCGAAAAACATTCAGTACTTC	CASSIDRAKNIQYF
.	TRBV27	TRBJ1-2	TRBD1	TGTGCCAGCAGTTTATCGCAAGGGACAGCACCCTACTATGGCTACACCTTC	CASSLSQGTAPYYGYTF
.	TRBV28	TRBJ1-2	TRBD1	TGTGCCAGCAGTAGTCCAGGGACAGGGGATGGCTACACCTTC	CASSSPGTGDGYTF
.	TRBV5-4	TRBJ2-1	TRBD1	TGTGCCAGCAGCTCCGACAGGGAAGATGAGCAGTTCTTC	CASSSDREDEQFF
.	TRBV19	TRBJ1-2	.	TGTGCCAGTAGTATAGTTGTTCCCCCTCGGGGCTACACCTTC	CASSIVVPPRGYTF
.	TRBV10-2	TRBJ2-1	TRBD2	TGCGCCAGCACTGATCTCTCCGGGGGGTTTAATGAGCAGTTCTTC	CASTDLSGGFNEQFF
.	TRBV15	TRBJ2-3	TRBD2	TGTGCCACCAGCAGCGGGGGGGCGAGAGATACGCAGTATTTT	CATSSGGARDTQYF
once	TRBV5-1	TRBJ2-5	.	TGCGCCAGCAGCGGGGCGGGACGGGCCGAAGAGACCCAGTACTTC	CASSGAGRAEETQYF
.	TRBV5-1	TRBJ2-2	TRBD1	TGCGCCAGCAGCTTGGTAGGGGGCAACACCGGGGAGCTGTTTTTT	CASSLVGGNTGELFF
.	TRBV19	TRBJ1-6	TRBD1	TGTGCCAGTAGTATCGAATATCGACAGGGAAGGATTCGGAATAATTCACCCCTCCACTTT	CASSIEYRQGRIRNNSPLHF
.	TRBV7-2	TRBJ1-3	.	TGTGCCAGCAGCTCTGACACGAACTCTGGAAACACCATATATTTT	CASSSDTNSGNTIYF
once	TRBV6-1	TRBJ2-2	TRBD1	TGTGCCAGCAGTTTCCCGGGACAGGGAACCGGGGAGCTGTTTTTT	CASSFPGQGTGELFF
.	TRBV7-2	TRBJ1-5	.	TGTGCCAGCAGCTTGCGTGGCAATCAGCCCCAGCATTTT	CASSLRGNQPQHF
.	TRBV4-3	TRBJ1-3	.	TGCGCCAGCAGCCAAGATATCAGAGGGCAATACGGAAACACCATATATTTT	CASSQDIRGQYGNTIYF
.	TRBV6-1	TRBJ2-3	TRBD2	TGTGCCAGCGGAGTGGAGACGGGGGGACTAGATACGCAGTATTTT	CASGVETGGLDTQYF
.	TRBV7-7	TRBJ2-5	TRBD1	TGTGCCAGCAGCACCGACAGGGGTGAGACCCAGTACTTC	CASSTDRGETQYF
.	TRBV5-6	TRBJ2-5	.	TGTGCCAGCAGCTTGGGGACAGTCCAAGAGACCCAGTACTTC	CASSLGTVQETQYF
.	TRBV5-6	TRBJ1-2	.	TGTGCCAGCACCCATTATTCCCCGGATGGCTACACCTTC	CASTHYSPDGYTF
.	TRBV2	TRBJ2-7	.	TGTGCCAGCAGTGTGGTCAGGGCCACCTACGAGCAGTACTTC	CASSVVRATYEQYF
.	TRBV25-1	TRBJ2-1	.	TGTGCCAGCAGTGATCTTTACAGGGAAGAGCCCTACAATGAGCAGTTCTTC	CASSDLYREEPYNEQFF
.	TRBV2	TRBJ1-4	.	TGTGCCAGCTGGACTCTACGGGGTGAAAAACTGTTTTTT	CASWTLRGEKLFF
.	TRBV18	TRBJ2-5	.	TGTGCCAGCTCACCAGGACTGCAAGAGACCCAGTACTTC	CASSPGLQETQYF
.	TRBV7-9	TRBJ1-2	.	TGTGCCAGCAGCTCCAGACAGGTTAACTATGGCTACACCTTC	CASSSRQVNYGYTF
few	TRBV6-6	TRBJ1-5	TRBD1	TGTGCCAGCAGGGTCGACAGGGGTAGGAGTCAGCCCCAGCATTTT	CASRVDRGRSQPQHF
.	TRBV5-1	TRBJ1-5	.	TGCGCCAGCAGCTTGAGCGGCTGGGAGGCCCAGCATTTT	CASSLSGWEAQHF
.	TRBV2	TRBJ2-2	.	TGTGCCAGCACCGGGACTCTTTACACCGGGGAGCTGTTTTTT	CASTGTLYTGELFF
once	TRBV27	TRBJ2-3	.	TGTGCCAGCGACGACAGATTCACAGATACGCAGTATTTT	CASDDRFTDTQYF
.	TRBV15	TRBJ1-5	TRBD1	TGTGCCACCAGCAGAGATCTTTGGAGACAGGGGTCTTCTTACAATCAGCCCCAGCATTTT	CATSRDLWRQGSSYNQPQHF
once	TRBV5-6	TRBJ1-4	.	TGTGCCAGCAGCTTTGGGCAGGGAAGTGAAAAACTGTTTTTT	CASSFGQGSEKLFF
.	TRBV7-3	TRBJ2-5	TRBD1	TGTGCCAGCTCGACAGGGCGGCAAGAGACCCAGTACTTC	CASSTGRQETQYF
.	TRBV19	TRBJ1-2	TRBD1	TGTGCCACTACCCTACAGGGGGGCAACTATGGCTACACCTTC	CATTLQGGNYGYTF
.	TRBV9	TRBJ2-1	TRBD2	TGTGCCAGCAGCGTAGCGGGGGGGACATCCAATGAGCAGTTCTTC	CASSVAGGTSNEQFF
.	TRBV11-3	TRBJ1-1	.	TGTGCCAGCAGCAAAGGGGGGGTGAGCGGACGGGAAGCTTTCTTT	CASSKGGVSGREAFF
few	TRBV13	TRBJ1-6	.	TGTGCCAGCAGCTCCATACAGGAACGTAACTCACCCCTCCACTTT	CASSSIQERNSPLHF
many	TRBV6-5	TRBJ2-2	TRBD1	TGTGCCAGCAAGGTTAAGGGGGCTGGGGAGCTGTTTTTT	CASKVKGAGELFF
.	TRBV18	TRBJ1-3	.	TGTGCCAGCTCACCCGGCGCGGCAGGGGTACGGGCAAACACCATATATTTT	CASSPGAAGVRANTIYF
.	TRBV2	TRBJ1-6	.	TGTGCCAGAAGGACAGCCCACGTTAATTCACCCCTCCACTTT	CARRTAHVNSPLHF
.	TRBV2	TRBJ1-5	.	TGTGCCAGCAGTGGGGGAGGGGAGCCCCAGCATTTT	CASSGGGEPQHF
once	TRBV4-1	TRBJ2-3	.	TGCGCCAGCAGCCAAGGGGGGTGGGTAGCGGGCACAGATACGCAGTATTTT	CASSQGGWVAGTDTQYF
.	TRBV7-6	TRBJ2-3	TRBD2	TGTGCCAGCAGCCTACGGACTAGCGGCGATACGCAGTATTTT	CASSLRTSGDTQYF
.	TRBV9	TRBJ2-5	TRBD2	TGTGCCAGCAGCGCAAATAGCGGGGTGGGAGAGACCCAGTACTTC	CASSANSGVGETQYF
.	TRBV5-1	TRBJ2-5	.	TGCGCCAGCAGCTTGGGGACAGCGGGGGAGACCCAGTACTTC	CASSLGTAGETQYF